The TCR beta chain described here comes from a study of post-analysis software for immune sequencing data. Trimming took 4 bases from V and 1 from J, leaving 18 bases between them. Germline values: CDR1 MNHEY, CDR2 SVGAGI. This CDR3 has 17 amino acids. A remark on this clonotype: Its specificity is not known.

Unique molecular identifiers were carried by the TCR beta cDNA libraries. TCRdb re-called the PCR reads through MiXCR, storing one row per CDR3 protein. There are almost 700,000 distinct CDR3 sequences in the sample; around 60% occur only once, and around 11% lies in the top ten. Regarding the study as a whole: TRBV5-6, TRBV5-1 and TRBV20-1 were among several TRBV segments more frequent in patients than controls. Significantly lower normalized Chao1 diversity was seen in multiple sclerosis patients than in controls.

The specimen was blood. The origin of this receptor is a girl aged 2 to 9 with multiple sclerosis. V usage is TRBV6-5 and J usage is TRBJ2-3, with D possibly matching TRBD1 (6 bases). The CDR3 sequence: CASSWGPQIHRTDTQYF. In DNA form, the CDR3 reads TGTGCCAGCAGTTGGGGGCCACAGATCCACCGCACAGATACGCAGTATTTT.